This T cell receptor beta chain was identified in a study of T cells in Graves' hyperthyroidism and ophthalmopathy (dated by TCRdb to the late 2010s). As for the study more broadly: Peripheral blood samples were taken at the time of initial diagnosis, prior to any treatment. TCR V-J signatures able to tell the groups apart were searched for in a discovery cohort of around 95 patients, of whom more than 40 had Graves' ophthalmopathy and 55 to 60 had stable Graves' hyperthyroidism. Whether ophthalmopathy could be predicted prospectively was tested in an independent validation cohort made up of 18 to 20 hyperthyroidism patients plus 17 patients who later progressed to ophthalmopathy. Once sampling was done, hyperthyroidism patients were given methimazole at a starting dose of 30 mg daily, whereas ophthalmopathy patients were given high-dose intravenous methylprednisolone. According to the paper, TCR Vbeta CDR3 sequencing was carried out on over 130 peripheral blood samples, which came from approximately 43 ophthalmopathy, 70 to 80 hyperthyroidism and roughly 17 progressor patients. The 100 discovery patients were randomly divided into training and test sets at a 7:3 ratio. In addition, the study compared T-cell repertoires in thyroid tissue and in blood from six Graves' hyperthyroidism patients.

This clonotype has only one observation. Its antigen has not been determined. Given the absence of the conserved phenylalanine or tryptophan at the CDR3 end, a read error is likely. Stable Graves' hyperthyroidism was defined as the absence of progression to ophthalmopathy over 18 months of follow-up. Hyperthyroidism patients were newly diagnosed, had a disease duration of under 2 months, and were aged 18 to 65 years. Any patient with an uncontrolled infection, another autoimmune disease, pregnancy or lactation was excluded. Diagnoses were established on the basis of clinical symptoms, serum thyroxine and TRAb, thyroid ultrasound, and orbital computed tomography. PBMCs were isolated from 8 to 10 ml of fresh peripheral blood by Ficoll-Paque density gradient centrifugation. Total RNA was extracted using Trizol reagent, and RNA quality was assessed on an Agilent 2100 Bioanalyzer. Study-wide findings and limitations: Sample size was not statistically predetermined, and blinding of investigators to group allocation was not performed. In cross-validation, a model built on a 13 V-J signature told ophthalmopathy apart from stable hyperthyroidism with approximately 90% sensitivity and approximately 81% specificity, and in testing the same model reached 80%/75%. Blood samples also contained most of the expanded thyroid clonotypes (frequency above 0.001), which suggests that blood repertoires may reflect thyroid immune responses. In validation, the model predicted progression to ophthalmopathy with around 71% sensitivity and roughly 75% specificity, a median of about six months before onset.

The TCR beta CDR3 regions were amplified from RNA transcripts. A first-round RT-PCR of the TCR CDR3 used the HTBI primer set with the Qiagen OneStep RT-PCR kit. The libraries were constructed in a second round of multiplex PCR and then size-selected and purified. Paired-end sequencing of the libraries was performed with 100 bp reads on an Illumina HiSeq2000. Processing in the source paper ran as follows. SOAPnuke was used to process the raw data, with reads discarded if the reads contained adapters or uncalled bases, had a mean Phred below 15, or lacked an exact constant-primer or identifier match. High-quality paired reads were merged using COPE v1.2.5, and each unique nucleotide sequence was defined as a clonotype. Clonotypes were aligned to IMGT TRBV, TRBD and TRBJ reference segments using MiTCR v1.1. The analysis included only V-J combinations with a frequency above 0.0001, which together covered roughly 99% of the repertoires. A TCS score was defined as the ratio between F50 (clonal expansion) and ExV (chaos), using BLOSUM62-based TCRdist between CDR3 peptides within each V-J. Welch's t-statistics and random forest reduced fewer than 550 V-J features to 13, which were used in a naive Bayes classifier (R e1071). Using fastp at Q25 and MiXCR, TCRdb reprocessed the public reads and kept productive beta chains. One record per CDR3 amino acid sequence lists the most common genes and DNA. TCRdb's processing, not the authors' own work, is the source of the V and J calls. This sample has approximately 28,000 distinct CDR3 sequences in its table, and roughly 45% of those were observed once. The ten largest make up about 9.4% of the sample.

CDR1 SGHDN and CDR2 FVKESK are derived from the germline V gene. Compared with germline, V lacks 4 bases and J lacks 1 base; bases without a gene match: 29. The CDR3 length is 23 residues, termini included. The retained sequence is limited to the CDR3, 69 bases, with the frame set at the first base. Sample: blood. Recombination linked TRBV14 to TRBJ1-1, and 8 bases in between align with TRBD1. This TCR derives from a woman aged 30 to 39 with Graves' hyperthyroidism. CDR3 sequence: CASSLNLTGATYYEQGANTEAFL. In nucleotides, the sequence is TGTGCCAGCAGCCTAAATTTGACAGGGGCCACTTATTACGAACAAGGGGCGAACACTGAAGCTTTCCTT.